This TCR beta chain is drawn from a study of Graves' ophthalmopathy and Graves' hyperthyroidism. RNA transcripts yielded amplified TCR beta CDR3 regions. HTBI primers were used in a first-round RT-PCR, which preceded a second-round multiplex PCR. MiXCR was run by TCRdb on the multiplex PCR reads, yielding one entry per CDR3 protein. The data hold 170,000 or so distinct CDR3 sequences, with around two fifths observed a single time. This clonotype was seen many times. The antigen is undetermined. Serum thyroxine and TRAb, along with clinical symptoms, thyroid ultrasound and orbital computed tomography, were what diagnosis relied on. Trimming cost V 1 base and J 1 base, with 10 bases left between them. The germline gives CDR1 MGHRA, CDR2 YSYEKL. The CDR3 is 15 residues long. Overall study results and limits: Sensitivity reached roughly 88% and specificity roughly 81% for a 13-signature model separating ophthalmopathy from stable hyperthyroidism. Blood also carried most expanded thyroid clonotypes exceeding 0.001 frequency. Sensitivity reached more than 70% and specificity around 76% when the model predicted ophthalmopathy progression.

The rearrangement links TRBV4-1 to TRBJ1-1; no clear D. The origin of this receptor is a woman between 35 and 50 years old with Graves' ophthalmopathy. Sequenced material: peripheral blood. The CDR3 is CASSQGLLRNTEAFF. CDR3 DNA sequence: TGCGCCAGCAGCCAAGGATTGCTGAGGAACACTGAAGCTTTCTTT.